The 28 T cell receptor beta chains below all came from one sample that was sequenced in a study of cytomegalovirus exposure and HLA in healthy donors. Produced via immunoSEQ multiplex PCR; TCRdb's table is partial and in-frame only. There are about 190,000 clones in the sample; about four fifths occur only once, and less than 8.5% lies in the top ten. The sequenced material came from PBMCs. These receptors were taken from a man younger than 30 in good health and CMV-seropositive.

The chain uses TRBV15 and TRBJ2-7; possible D gene TRBD2, 6 bases. CDR3 size: 13 residues. V gave up 0 bases and J gave up 7 bases, with 10 bases separating them. Germline CDR1 reads LNHNV; CDR2 reads YYDKDF (reference sequence). CDR3 in amino acids: CATSRDVGGEQYF. The CDR3 bases are TGTGCCACCAGCAGAGACGTGGGGGGAGAGCAGTACTTC.

This clone was picked up one time. V and J are TRBV27 and TRBJ2-7; weak D call: TRBD2 (6 bases). The germline V gene has CDR1 MNHEY and CDR2 SMNVEV (reference sequence). V lost 2 bases and J 7 bases, leaving 21 bases between the germline ends. This CDR3 comprises 16 residues. CDR3 DNA sequence: TGTGCCAGCAGTTTAAACGAGAAGGGAGGAAAAGCAGAGCAGTACTTC. Protein sequence: CASSLNEKGGKAEQYF.

The chain is built from TRBV5-6 and TRBJ1-2; no reliable D call. The V gene lost 4 bases and the J gene lost 8 bases, with 18 bases spanning the gap. Germline V gene lookup returns CDR1 SGHDT and CDR2 YYEEEE. The CDR3 spans 14 residues. The CDR3 region is CASSDSKGGWGYTF. The CDR3 region has the DNA TGTGCCAGCAGCGACTCAAAGGGAGGCTGGGGCTACACCTTC.

The V gene is TRBV5-1, the J gene TRBJ2-7, with D perhaps matching TRBD2 (7 bases). V lost 6 bases, J lost 0 bases, and 13 bases lay in between. CDR1 is SGHRS and CDR2 is YFSETQ in the germline V gene. There are 14 residues in the CDR3. The CDR3 reads CASTEGGSSYEQYF. The CDR3, as DNA: TGCGCCAGCACTGAGGGGGGGAGCTCCTACGAGCAGTACTTC.

The chain joins TRBV7-9 to TRBJ2-7; D gene uncertain. The V gene lost 2 bases and the J gene lost 0 bases, with 8 bases spanning the gap. The CDR3 spans 14 residues. The germline gives CDR1 SEHNR, CDR2 FQNEAQ (reference sequence). The CDR3 nucleotides are TGTGCCAGCAGCTTAACTGGTACCTCCTACGAGCAGTACTTC. Protein: CASSLTGTSYEQYF.

The genes are TRBV6-5 and TRBJ2-2, with 9 bases matching TRBD2. Germline trimming cut 3 bases from V and 6 bases from J; bases unmatched to any gene: 2. CDR1 is MNHEY, CDR2 SVGAGI, per germline. The CDR3 spans 14 residues. As DNA, the CDR3 is TGTGCCAGCAGTTATGTAGCGGGAGCCGGGGAGCTGTTTTTT. It translates to CASSYVAGAGELFF.

The rearrangement joins TRBV9 to TRBJ2-1, with TRBD2 matching over 10 bases. This CDR3 comprises 15 residues. J lost 7 bases, V lost 0 bases, and 4 bases had no gene match. The germline CDR1 and CDR2 sequences are SGDLS and YYNGEE. CDR3 sequence reads: CASSVASGRVNEQFF. CDR3 nucleotides: TGTGCCAGCAGCGTAGCCAGCGGGAGGGTGAATGAGCAGTTCTTC.

V gene TRBV6-5 combines with J gene TRBJ1-2; perhaps TRBD1 as D (5 bases). Germline V gene data show CDR1 as MNHEY and CDR2 as SVGAGI. The CDR3 is 13 amino acids. V was pared by 6 bases and J by 0 bases, with 8 bases between. The CDR3 region has the DNA TGTGCCAGCAGCAAGACAGCTAACTATGGCTACACCTTC. It yields the protein CASSKTANYGYTF.

The rearrangement joins TRBV28 to TRBJ1-1; D is possibly TRBD1 (5 bases). Germline CDR1 and CDR2: MDHEN and SYDVKM. The CDR3 loop spans 13 amino acids. V was cut by 4 bases and J by 6 bases, with 12 bases left in between. The CDR3 DNA reads TGTGCCAGCAGTTCTACGGAAGGGGCTGAAGCTTTCTTT. Translated, it gives CASSSTEGAEAFF.

CDR3 residues: CASSPWGGFYNEQFF. The CDR3 DNA follows: TGTGCCAGCAGCCCCTGGGGGGGCTTCTACAATGAGCAGTTCTTC. J is TRBJ2-1 and V is TRBV11-2; possible D gene TRBD2, 7 bases. Germline loops: CDR1 SGHAT, CDR2 FQNNGV. The CDR3 spans 15 residues. The germline V and J ends were trimmed by 5 bases and 3 bases, with 14 bases remaining between them.

The table lists this clone with a few counts. The gene calls are TRBV5-1 and TRBJ1-4; 8 nucleotides match TRBD1. This CDR3 has 14 residues. Germline CDR1 is SGHRS and CDR2 is YFSETQ. J was trimmed by 8 bases and V by 4 bases; bases with no gene match: 7. Written as DNA, the CDR3 is TGCGCCAGCAGCCAAACAGGGGGAGGCGAAAAACTGTTTTTT. Its protein product is CASSQTGGGEKLFF.

In this sample, this clone turned up once. This chain uses TRBV18 with TRBJ2-7; TRBD2 agrees at 8 bases. Germline V gene lookup returns CDR1 KGHSH and CDR2 LQKENI. Unmatched junction bases numbered 13, after V lost 3 bases and J lost 9 bases. The CDR3 extends over 15 amino acids. CDR3 sequence: CASSPETSEATMQYF. CDR3 nucleotide sequence: TGTGCCAGCTCACCTGAGACTAGCGAAGCGACAATGCAGTACTTC.

This CDR3 reads CASSSQSNRNTEAFF. In DNA form, the CDR3 reads TGCGCCAGCAGCTCACAGAGTAACAGGAACACTGAAGCTTTCTTT. The J gene is TRBJ1-1, the V gene TRBV5-1; D is unresolved. Germline CDR1 SGHRS, CDR2 YFSETQ. This CDR3 comprises 15 residues. The germline V and J ends were trimmed by 3 bases and 1 base, with 13 bases remaining between them.

The genes are TRBV27 and TRBJ2-7, with D possibly TRBD1 on 6 matching bases. The length of the CDR3 is 15 residues. In germline, CDR1 is MNHEY, CDR2 SMNVEV (reference sequence). Trimming took 5 bases from V and 0 from J, leaving 14 bases between them. CDR3 coding DNA: TGTGCCAGCAGTCCTCAGGGGCTTCACTCCTACGAGCAGTACTTC. The encoded protein is CASSPQGLHSYEQYF.

This rearrangement joins TRBV9 to TRBJ2-7, with 8 bases matching TRBD1. This CDR3 has 15 residues. V lost 3 bases, J lost 2 bases, and 7 bases stayed unmatched. Germline values: CDR1 SGDLS, CDR2 YYNGEE. The CDR3 DNA is TGTGCCAGCAGCGAAGGGCCGGACAGGGCCTACGAGCAGTACTTC. This sequence encodes CASSEGPDRAYEQYF.

The CDR3 sequence: CASSLGRAGNTIYF. DNA for the CDR3: TGTGCCAGTTCGCTGGGGAGGGCTGGAAACACCATATATTTT. This chain links TRBV2 with TRBJ1-3; D ambiguous. V was cut by 9 bases and J by 2 bases, with 14 bases left in between. The CDR3 runs 14 residues. The V gene's germline CDR1 is SNHLY and CDR2 FYNNEI.

This clone was seen a handful of times. The V call is TRBV4-2, the J call TRBJ1-5; D may be TRBD1 (6 bases). The length of the CDR3 is 16 residues. V was clipped by 0 bases and J by 1 base, with 10 bases between them. Germline lookup yields CDR1 LGHNA and CDR2 YNFKEQ. For the CDR3, the DNA is TGTGCCAGCAGCCAAGATCCACAGGGAAGCAATCAGCCCCAGCATTTT. Translating gives CASSQDPQGSNQPQHF.

CDR3 in DNA: TGTGCCAGCAGCCCCGGGGAGGATAGCTATGGCTACACCTTC. This translates into CASSPGEDSYGYTF. This chain joins TRBV5-4 and TRBJ1-2; D unclear. Trimming removed 4 bases at V and 4 bases at J, with 14 bases between. Germline V gives CDR1 SGHNT, CDR2 YYREEE (reference sequence). This CDR3 is built from 14 residues.

J is TRBJ1-2 and V is TRBV20-1, with TRBD1 as a possible D gene (5 bases). Per the germline V gene, CDR1 is DFQATT and CDR2 is SNEGSKA (reference sequence). CDR3 size: 11 residues. The ends were cut back, 3 bases at V and 7 bases at J, with 9 bases in the middle. CDR3 in amino acids: CSARAGGGYTF. CDR3 coding DNA: TGCAGTGCTAGGGCGGGGGGTGGCTACACCTTC.

V gene TRBV6-5 combines with J gene TRBJ2-7; 10 bases match TRBD1. CDR1 is MNHEY and CDR2 is SVGAGI in the germline V gene. CDR3 length: 15 amino acids. J was trimmed by 5 bases and V by 2 bases; bases with no gene match: 6. CDR3 in amino acids: CASSYPGQGRDEQYF. CDR3 sequence (DNA): TGTGCCAGCAGTTACCCGGGACAGGGGCGCGACGAGCAGTACTTC.

The chain combines TRBV7-2 with TRBJ2-1; TRBD2 agrees at 11 bases. The CDR3 runs to 16 residues. From germline, CDR1 is SGHTA and CDR2 FQGNSA. With V trimmed by 2 bases and J by 6 bases, 6 bases remained unmatched. The CDR3 DNA sequence: TGTGCCAGCAGCTTAAGACTAGCGGGATTCGCCAATGAGCAGTTCTTC. Its protein product is CASSLRLAGFANEQFF.

V gene TRBV27 combines with J gene TRBJ2-5; weak D call: TRBD2 (6 bases). The CDR3 is made up of 13 amino acids. The germline V gene encodes CDR1 MNHEY and CDR2 SMNVEV (reference sequence). V lost 4 bases, J lost 5 bases, and 11 bases lay in between. As DNA, the CDR3 is TGTGCCAGCAGTTCACTAGGGAGGGAGACCCAGTACTTC. Translation: CASSSLGRETQYF.

V usage is TRBV6-5 and J usage is TRBJ2-7, with 9 nucleotides matching TRBD1. This CDR3 contains 14 residues. V was pared by 6 bases and J by 0 bases, with 3 bases of the junction left unmatched. Germline CDR1 and CDR2: MNHEY and SVGAGI. The CDR3 DNA follows: TGTGCCAGCAGAGACAGGGGGTACTCCTACGAGCAGTACTTC. Amino acids: CASRDRGYSYEQYF.

The chain combines TRBV7-2 with TRBJ2-3; 9 bases match TRBD2. The V gene's germline CDR1 is SGHTA and CDR2 FQGNSA. The junction had 4 bases not matched to a gene; V was cut back by 2 bases and J by 7 bases. The CDR3 spans 14 residues. CDR3 nucleotides: TGTGCCAGCAGCTTATGGACTAGCGCCTATACGCAGTATTTT. Translation: CASSLWTSAYTQYF.

In this sample, this clone turned up once. This sequence joins TRBV20-1 and TRBJ2-1, with TRBD2 matching over 11 bases. This CDR3 contains 11 residues. The germline CDR1 and CDR2 sequences are DFQATT and SNEGSKA (reference sequence). This CDR3 is CSRLAGNEQFF. The CDR3 nucleotides are TGCAGCAGACTAGCGGGAAATGAGCAGTTCTTC.

J is TRBJ2-1 and V is TRBV27; 14 nucleotides line up with TRBD2. CDR3 size: 20 residues. The J segment lost 8 bases and the V segment lost 0 bases, leaving 15 bases of the junction unmatched. The germline V gene encodes CDR1 MNHEY and CDR2 SMNVEV (reference sequence). The CDR3 is CASSLSVGTSGSIGFYEQFF. The CDR3 DNA is TGTGCCAGCAGTTTATCGGTCGGGACTAGCGGGAGTATCGGATTCTATGAGCAGTTCTTC.

This sequence joins TRBV4-2 and TRBJ1-5; D not resolved. Germline V CDR1 and CDR2: LGHNA, YNFKEQ. There are 15 residues in the CDR3. Trimming cost V 1 base and J 5 bases, with 12 bases left between them. CDR3 nucleotide sequence: TGTGCCAGCAGCCAAGTGGTGGAGTCGGATCAGCCCCAGCATTTT. It yields the protein CASSQVVESDQPQHF.

The J gene is TRBJ2-1, the V gene TRBV10-3; 11 bases line up with TRBD2. The CDR3 is made up of 16 amino acids. Germline CDR1 is ENHRY and CDR2 is SYGVKD. V lost 3 bases, J lost 4 bases, and 5 bases stayed unmatched. The CDR3 loop reads CAISDARLAGYNEQFF. CDR3 sequence (DNA): TGTGCCATCAGTGATGCCAGACTAGCGGGATACAATGAGCAGTTCTTC.